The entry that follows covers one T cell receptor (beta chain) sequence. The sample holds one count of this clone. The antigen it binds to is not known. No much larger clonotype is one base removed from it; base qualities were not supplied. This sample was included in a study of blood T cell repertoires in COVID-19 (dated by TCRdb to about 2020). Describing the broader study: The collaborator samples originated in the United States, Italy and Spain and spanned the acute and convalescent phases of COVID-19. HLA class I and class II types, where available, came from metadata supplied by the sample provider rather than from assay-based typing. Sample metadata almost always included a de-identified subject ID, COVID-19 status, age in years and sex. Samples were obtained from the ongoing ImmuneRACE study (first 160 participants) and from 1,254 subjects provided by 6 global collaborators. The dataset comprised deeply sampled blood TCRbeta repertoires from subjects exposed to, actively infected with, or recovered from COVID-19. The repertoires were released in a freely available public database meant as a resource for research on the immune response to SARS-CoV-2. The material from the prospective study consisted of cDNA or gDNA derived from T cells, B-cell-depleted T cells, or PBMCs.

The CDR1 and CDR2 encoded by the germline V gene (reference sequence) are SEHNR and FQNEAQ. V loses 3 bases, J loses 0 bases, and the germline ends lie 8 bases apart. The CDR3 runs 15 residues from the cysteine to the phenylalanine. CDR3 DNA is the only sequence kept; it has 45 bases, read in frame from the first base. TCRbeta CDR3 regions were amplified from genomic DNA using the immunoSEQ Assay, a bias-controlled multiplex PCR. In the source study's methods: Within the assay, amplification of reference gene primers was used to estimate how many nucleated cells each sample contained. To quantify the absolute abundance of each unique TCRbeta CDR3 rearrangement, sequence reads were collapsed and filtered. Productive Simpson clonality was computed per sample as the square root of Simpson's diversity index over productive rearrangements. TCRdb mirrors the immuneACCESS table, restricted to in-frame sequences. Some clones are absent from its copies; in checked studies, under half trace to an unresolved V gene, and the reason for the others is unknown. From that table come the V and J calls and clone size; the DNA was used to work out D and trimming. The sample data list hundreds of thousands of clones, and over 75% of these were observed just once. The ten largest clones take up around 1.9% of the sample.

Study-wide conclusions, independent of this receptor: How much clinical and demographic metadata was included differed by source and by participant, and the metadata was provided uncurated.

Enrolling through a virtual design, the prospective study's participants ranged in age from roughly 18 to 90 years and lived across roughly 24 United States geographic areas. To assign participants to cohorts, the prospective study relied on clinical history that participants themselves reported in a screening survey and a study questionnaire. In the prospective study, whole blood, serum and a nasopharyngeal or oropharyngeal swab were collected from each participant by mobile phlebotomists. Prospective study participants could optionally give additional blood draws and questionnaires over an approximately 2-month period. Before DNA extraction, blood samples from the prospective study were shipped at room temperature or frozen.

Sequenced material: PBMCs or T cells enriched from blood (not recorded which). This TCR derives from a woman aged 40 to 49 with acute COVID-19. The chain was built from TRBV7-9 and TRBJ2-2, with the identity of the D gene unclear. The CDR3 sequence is CASSFLSANTGELFF. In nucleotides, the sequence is TGTGCCAGCAGCTTTTTAAGCGCGAACACCGGGGAGCTGTTTTTT.